This passage covers 22 T cell receptor beta chains from one sample sequenced in a study of blood T cell repertoires in COVID-19. Clones were read by immunoSEQ multiplex PCR, and TCRdb kept only the in-frame ones, dropping some. Here the sample spans approximately 210,000 clones, approximately 90% being singletons. The source material was peripheral blood. These receptors all come from a man aged 25 to 40 with acute or convalescent COVID-19.

This sequence joins TRBV9 and TRBJ1-4, with 8 positions matching TRBD1. CDR1 SGDLS and CDR2 YYNGEE come from the germline V gene. J gave up 7 bases and V 4 bases, and 12 bases lay outside the gene matches. This CDR3 region has 16 residues. DNA for the CDR3: TGTGCCAGCAGCCGCACGCCGGGACAGGATGTTGAAAAACTGTTTTTT. The encoded protein is CASSRTPGQDVEKLFF.

The genes are TRBV5-1 and TRBJ2-7; no reliable D call. The germline V gene encodes CDR1 SGHRS and CDR2 YFSETQ. V was pared by 1 base and J by 2 bases, with 10 bases between. This CDR3 has 14 residues. CDR3 residues: CASSLSRSAYEQYF. DNA of the CDR3: TGCGCCAGCAGCTTGAGCCGGAGTGCCTACGAGCAGTACTTC.

The gene calls are TRBV5-1 and TRBJ2-7; 7 bases are a match to TRBD1. V lost 4 bases, J lost 2 bases, and 9 bases stayed unmatched. CDR3 length: 15 amino acids. Germline V lookup: CDR1 SGHRS, CDR2 YFSETQ. CDR3 loop: CASSMTGTPAYEQYF. The CDR3 DNA reads TGCGCCAGCAGCATGACAGGGACCCCGGCCTACGAGCAGTACTTC.

The chain is built from TRBV4-2 and TRBJ2-5; 8 bases are shared with TRBD2. CDR3 length: 16 residues. V lost 0 bases, J lost 6 bases, and 9 bases stayed unmatched. Germline V lookup: CDR1 LGHNA, CDR2 YNFKEQ. The CDR3 spells CASSQDRAGARQTQYF. CDR3 DNA: TGTGCCAGCAGCCAAGATCGAGCGGGGGCTCGTCAGACCCAGTACTTC.

The chain has TRBV3-1 (or the pseudogene TRBV3-2) and TRBJ1-2; 7 bases are a match to TRBD1. V shed 0 bases and J 1 base; nucleotides not matched to a gene: 8. The germline V gene has CDR1 LGHDT and CDR2 YNNKEL (reference sequence). The CDR3 is 17 residues long. The CDR3 sequence: CASSQEWAGGYNYGYTF. The DNA for the CDR3 is TGTGCCAGCAGCCAAGAGTGGGCAGGGGGTTATAACTATGGCTACACCTTC.

This chain uses TRBV2 with TRBJ1-1; tentatively, D is TRBD1 (5 bases). Looked up from germline, CDR1 is SNHLY and CDR2 is FYNNEI. V was trimmed by 6 bases and J by 1 base, leaving 18 bases between them. CDR3 length: 16 residues. The CDR3 region has the DNA TGTGCCAGCAGCTACGCCCCCTACACAGGGAACACTGAAGCTTTCTTT. Protein product: CASSYAPYTGNTEAFF.

The chain combines TRBV29-1 with TRBJ2-2, with a possible D match to TRBD2 (6 bases). This CDR3 contains 16 residues. Per the germline V gene, CDR1 is SQVTM and CDR2 is ANQGSEA. Trimming took 6 bases from V and 2 from J, leaving 19 bases between them. CDR3 sequence (DNA): TGCAGCGTGACGGACCCGGGACTGATTAACACCGGGGAGCTGTTTTTT. Translation gives CSVTDPGLINTGELFF.

The chain combines TRBV28 with TRBJ2-7, with TRBD1 matching 7 bases. V shed 8 bases, J shed 4 bases, and the junction held 14 bases outside the gene matches. Germline-derived CDR1 and CDR2 are MDHEN and SYDVKM. This CDR3 has 15 amino acids. The CDR3 DNA reads as TGTGCCAGCGGCTTAACAGGGGATCTACGGTACGAGCAGTACTTC. Protein product: CASGLTGDLRYEQYF.

The CDR3 nucleotides read TGTGCCAGCAGTTGGGAATACAGGGGAGACGAGCAGTTCTTC. Encoded protein: CASSWEYRGDEQFF. The chain combines TRBV27 with TRBJ2-1; 7 bases line up with TRBD1. The CDR3 is 14 residues long. The V segment lost 4 bases and the J segment 10 bases; nucleotides outside the gene matches: 10. From germline, CDR1 is MNHEY and CDR2 SMNVEV (reference sequence).

The rearrangement uses TRBV3-1 (or the pseudogene TRBV3-2) and TRBJ2-3; TRBD2 might be the D (5 bases). The CDR3 is 15 residues long. V gave up 6 bases and J gave up 3 bases, with 16 bases separating them. The V gene's germline CDR1 is LGHDT and CDR2 YNNKEL (reference sequence). CDR3 in DNA: TGTGCCAGCAGACCGCGGCGGGCCCCGACAGATACGCAGTATTTT. Its protein product is CASRPRRAPTDTQYF.

The V gene is TRBV29-1, the J gene TRBJ2-1; D is uncertain. CDR3 length: 10 residues. The germline V gene has CDR1 SQVTM and CDR2 ANQGSEA. The V end was cut by 4 bases, the J end by 10 bases, with 8 bases between. The CDR3: CSVAELEQFF. Written as DNA, the CDR3 is TGCAGCGTTGCCGAGCTGGAGCAGTTCTTC.

V and J are TRBV5-1 and TRBJ2-2, with D possibly TRBD1 on 6 matching bases. V lost 2 bases and J 0 bases, leaving 8 bases between the germline ends. This CDR3 contains 15 residues. Germline CDR1 and CDR2: SGHRS and YFSETQ. The CDR3: CASSFGTTNTGELFF. The CDR3 DNA reads TGCGCCAGCAGCTTCGGGACAACGAACACCGGGGAGCTGTTTTTT.

The V call is TRBV9, the J call TRBJ2-7, with D perhaps TRBD2 (5 bases). The ends were cut back, 0 bases at V and 3 bases at J, with 13 bases in the middle. Looked up from germline, CDR1 is SGDLS and CDR2 is YYNGEE. The CDR3 is 15 residues long. For the CDR3, the DNA is TGTGCCAGCAGCGTAGCGGCTAGCAGGTACTACGAGCAGTACTTC. It is translated as CASSVAASRYYEQYF.

The chain couples TRBV27 to TRBJ2-7; TRBD2 aligns across 9 bases. The CDR3 length is 18 residues. CDR1 MNHEY and CDR2 SMNVEV come from the germline V gene (reference sequence). V was pared by 2 bases and J by 2 bases, with 13 bases of the junction left unmatched. DNA for the CDR3: TGTGCCAGCAGTTTACGGGGGGGACCCGGGACTAGCCCCTACGAGCAGTACTTC. It encodes CASSLRGGPGTSPYEQYF.

A few counts support this clone. The chain combines TRBV18 with TRBJ2-7; 9 bases fit TRBD1. The V gene end was trimmed by 2 bases and the J gene end by 5 bases; junction bases not matched to a gene: 10. Germline CDR1 KGHSH, CDR2 LQKENI. This CDR3 is built from 16 residues. The CDR3 loop is CASSPNSGTGLHEQYF. The CDR3 nucleotides are TGTGCCAGCTCACCAAATTCTGGGACAGGGTTGCACGAGCAGTACTTC.

This chain connects TRBV5-8 to TRBJ2-2; 10 bases match TRBD1. Per germline, CDR1 SGHTS and CDR2 YDEGEE. The CDR3 has 18 amino acids. Trimming removed 0 bases from V and 5 bases from J; junction bases left unmatched: 10. The CDR3 loop is CASSLVLWTGGTTGELFF. In DNA, the CDR3 is TGTGCCAGCAGCTTGGTTTTGTGGACAGGGGGGACTACCGGGGAGCTGTTTTTT.

The chain joins TRBV28 to TRBJ2-7, with 11 bases matching TRBD2. The CDR3 spans 16 residues. Germline V gives CDR1 MDHEN, CDR2 SYDVKM. V trimming: 5 bases; J trimming: 3 bases; junction bases outside the gene matches: 9. CDR3 coding DNA: TGTGCCAGCAGTCTATTAGTACTAGCGGGAGACTACGAGCAGTACTTC. Protein: CASSLLVLAGDYEQYF. Together with reference TRBV28 and TRBJ2-7, the CDR3 gives the full variable domain: DVKVTQSSRYLVKRTGEKVFLECVQDMDHENMFWYRQDPGLGLRLIYFSYDVKMKEKGDIPEGYSVSREKKERFSLILESASTNQTSMYLCASSLLVLAGDYEQYFGPGTRLTVT.

The V call is TRBV27, the J call TRBJ2-2; the match to TRBD1 covers 8 bases. CDR1 is MNHEY, CDR2 SMNVEV, per germline (reference sequence). The CDR3 is made up of 14 amino acids. The CDR3 region has the DNA TGTGACCAGAGGGACAGGTTACACACCGGGGAGCTGTTTTTT. This encodes CDQRDRLHTGELFF.

J is TRBJ1-5 and V is TRBV12-5; tentative D call: TRBD1 (6 bases). Germline V CDR1 and CDR2: LGHNT, FRNRAP. V was cut by 1 base and J by 7 bases, with 11 bases left in between. The CDR3 sequence is 14 residues long. CDR3 amino acids: CASGLGGRWQPQHF. The CDR3 bases are TGTGCTAGTGGTTTGGGGGGGCGGTGGCAGCCCCAGCATTTT. Combining the CDR3 with reference TRBV12-5 and TRBJ1-5 gives the whole variable domain DARVTQTPRHKVTEMGQEVTMRCQPILGHNTVFWYRQTMMQGLELLAYFRNRAPLDDSGMPKDRFSAEMPDATLATLKIQPSEPRDSAVYFCASGLGGRWQPQHFGDGTRLSIL.

The chain links TRBV23-1 to TRBJ2-2, with 10 positions matching TRBD2. TRBV23-1 is annotated as an ORF whose role is uncertain. There are 15 residues in the CDR3. J lost 7 bases, V lost 8 bases, and 10 bases had no gene match. CDR3: CASGESGGAIGELFF. The CDR3 coding sequence is TGCGCCAGCGGGGAAAGCGGGGGGGCCATCGGGGAGCTGTTTTTT.

In its sample, this clone was seen once. The gene calls are TRBV6-6 and TRBJ2-5; unclear D gene. V was trimmed by 7 bases and J by 5 bases, leaving 8 bases between them. CDR1 and CDR2 from the germline V gene are MNHNY and SVGAGI (reference sequence). The CDR3 is made up of 11 amino acids. The chain's CDR3 is CASNLGETQYF. The CDR3 region has the DNA TGTGCCAGCAACCTCGGGGAGACCCAGTACTTC.

The chain is built from TRBV5-1 and TRBJ2-2, with 8 bases that match TRBD2. CDR1 and CDR2 from the germline V gene are SGHRS and YFSETQ. J lost 6 bases, V lost 9 bases, and 4 bases had no gene match. This CDR3 has 12 residues. In DNA form, the CDR3 reads TGCGCCACATCCGGGGGGGCCGGGGAGCTGTTTTTT. This codes for CATSGGAGELFF.